Listed below are T cell receptor beta chains from one sample, sequenced in a study of blood T cell repertoires in COVID-19. The assay was immunoSEQ multiplex PCR, and TCRdb's table has in-frame clones only and misses some. The data hold around 250,000 clones, with 85% to 90% observed a single time. Sequencing used peripheral blood. The receptors stem from a woman between 70 and 85 years old with active or convalescent COVID-19. The CDR3 runs from the conserved cysteine through the conserved F or W. A D gene is named only where the DNA matches it firmly. Clone size is given for some rows only: seen once, a few or many times, or a class if the clone is expanded.

d_call	clone_size	v_call	j_call	cdr3_nt	cdr3_aa
.	.	TRBV7-9	TRBJ2-7	TGTGCCAGCAGCTTGACAGTCTACGAGCAGTACTTC	CASSLTVYEQYF
TRBD1	.	TRBV7-2	TRBJ2-7	TGTGCCAGCAGGACTCAGACAGGGAGCTCCTACGAGCAGTACTTC	CASRTQTGSSYEQYF
.	.	TRBV5-1	TRBJ2-3	TGCGCCAGCAGCCAGGGTAGCACAGATACGCAGTATTTT	CASSQGSTDTQYF
.	.	TRBV4-2	TRBJ2-3	TGTGCCAGCAGCCAAGATCCCGGGGGAACAGATACGCAGTATTTT	CASSQDPGGTDTQYF
TRBD1	once	TRBV29-1	TRBJ1-1	TGCAGCGTTGGGACAGGGCTGAACACTGAAGCTTTCTTT	CSVGTGLNTEAFF
.	.	TRBV4-1	TRBJ1-3	TGCGCCAGCAAGGCGGGGACCTCTGGAAACACCATATATTTT	CASKAGTSGNTIYF
.	.	TRBV7-2	TRBJ1-1	TGTGCCAGCAGTTCGAGGGCGGCTTTCTTT	CASSSRAAFF
.	.	TRBV21-1	TRBJ2-3	TGTGCCAGCAGCAAATTAGGGGACAGGGCGATGGATACGCAGTATTTT	CASSKLGDRAMDTQYF
.	.	TRBV19	TRBJ1-4	TGTGCCAGTAGTAAACGACAGGCTACGGGGGAAAAACTGTTTTTT	CASSKRQATGEKLFF
.	.	TRBV10-1	TRBJ1-1	TGCGCCAGCAGTGAAGGGGGGGCGCGGGGCACTGAAGCTTTCTTT	CASSEGGARGTEAFF
.	.	TRBV27	TRBJ1-5	TGTGCCAGCAGATTTTCGTCGGGCAATCAGCCCCAGCATTTT	CASRFSSGNQPQHF
.	once	TRBV6-6	TRBJ1-2	TGTGCCAGCAGCCCACAGAAGGGGTTTTTAGGTGGCTACACCTTC	CASSPQKGFLGGYTF
.	.	TRBV10-2	TRBJ1-2	TGCGCCAGCAGTGAGGACAAGAATGGCTACACCTTC	CASSEDKNGYTF
.	.	TRBV9	TRBJ2-5	TGTGCCAGCAGCGTAGAGTGGGGGGTGGAGACCCAGTACTTC	CASSVEWGVETQYF
TRBD1	few	TRBV24-1	TRBJ1-5	TGTGCCACCAGCTTTACAGGGGGTCAGCCCCAGCATTTT	CATSFTGGQPQHF
.	.	TRBV5-1	TRBJ1-1	TGCGCCAGCACCAGGGAGGTGAGCACTGAAGCTTTCTTT	CASTREVSTEAFF
.	once	TRBV6-2/TRBV6-3	TRBJ1-2	TGTGCCAGCAGCCAACAGGCTTCGCTTGTTCCCGGTGGCTACACCTTC	CASSQQASLVPGGYTF
.	.	TRBV6-5	TRBJ2-3	TGTGCCAGCAGTTCGGGAGTGCACACAGATACGCAGTATTTT	CASSSGVHTDTQYF
TRBD1	once	TRBV19	TRBJ2-7	TGTGCCAGTAGTATACTACCGGGACAGGGGGCGGGCGAGCAGTACTTC	CASSILPGQGAGEQYF
.	.	TRBV6-5	TRBJ2-3	TGTGCCAGCAGCCCGGCGGGCGGGGGCACAGATACGCAGTATTTT	CASSPAGGGTDTQYF
.	.	TRBV19	TRBJ2-7	TGTGCCAGTAGTGAGGCCACGACCTACGAGCAGTACTTC	CASSEATTYEQYF
.	.	TRBV10-3	TRBJ1-2	TGTGCCATCAGGGGGGACACCTCTAACTATGGCTACACCTTC	CAIRGDTSNYGYTF
.	.	TRBV18	TRBJ1-5	TGTGCCAGCTCACCACGTAATACGGAGGCAGTCGGTCAGCCCCAGCATTTT	CASSPRNTEAVGQPQHF
TRBD1	once	TRBV6-5	TRBJ1-5	TGTGCCAGCAGATTAGGGACAGCTAAAAATCAGCCCCAGCATTTT	CASRLGTAKNQPQHF
.	.	TRBV2	TRBJ1-5	TGTGCCAGCAGCAGGGATCAGGGGAGCAATCAGCCCCAGCATTTT	CASSRDQGSNQPQHF
.	.	TRBV27	TRBJ2-1	TGTGCCAGCAGTTTTGAGTCCCGGGGGAGTGAGCAGTTCTTC	CASSFESRGSEQFF
.	.	TRBV14	TRBJ2-7	TGTGCCAGCAGCCTAGTGGGGGCCCCTGGCAAGCAGTACTTC	CASSLVGAPGKQYF
.	.	TRBV18	TRBJ1-3	TGTGCCAGCTCGGACGGGAACTCTGGAAACACCATATATTTT	CASSDGNSGNTIYF
TRBD1	.	TRBV5-1	TRBJ1-6	TGCGCCAGCAGCTGGGACAGTCCATCCCAGAATTCACCCCTCCACTTT	CASSWDSPSQNSPLHF
TRBD2	.	TRBV11-2	TRBJ2-1	TGTGCCAGCAGCCAGCACTGGAGCGGGGGGTCCAATGAGCAGTTCTTC	CASSQHWSGGSNEQFF
.	.	TRBV9	TRBJ1-2	TGTGCCAGCAGCGTAGAGATGAGAGGCGGTGGCTACACCTTC	CASSVEMRGGGYTF
TRBD2	.	TRBV18	TRBJ2-1	TGTGCCAGCTCACCACGTAAACTAGCGGGGTTATACAATGAGCAGTTCTTC	CASSPRKLAGLYNEQFF
TRBD2	.	TRBV12-3/TRBV12-4	TRBJ2-2	TGTGCCAGCGCAGCGGGGGGGCCCGGGGAGCTGTTTTTT	CASAAGGPGELFF
TRBD1	once	TRBV7-2	TRBJ1-1	TGTGCCAGCAGCTCCTTCCGGGACAGCCATACTGAAGCTTTCTTT	CASSSFRDSHTEAFF
.	.	TRBV9	TRBJ1-2	TGTGCCAGCAGCGTAGCCGGGGTTATTGGCTACACCTTC	CASSVAGVIGYTF
.	.	TRBV4-3	TRBJ1-1	TGCGCCAGCAGCCAAGAAAGGGGCTGGACTGAAGCTTTCTTT	CASSQERGWTEAFF
TRBD1	few	TRBV5-1	TRBJ2-2	TGCGCCAGCAGCCCCCCAGGACAGGTTAACACCGGGGAGCTGTTTTTT	CASSPPGQVNTGELFF
TRBD2	.	TRBV5-4	TRBJ2-7	TGTGCCAGCAGCCCAGGAGCGGGGGCGGGCTCCTACGAGCAGTACTTC	CASSPGAGAGSYEQYF
TRBD2	.	TRBV27	TRBJ2-2	TGTGCCAGCAGTTTACTAGCGGGGGGGCGGATCGGCGGGGAGCTGTTTTTT	CASSLLAGGRIGGELFF
.	once	TRBV27	TRBJ1-1	TGTGCCAGCAGTTCCCACCTGACAGGACCGAACACTGAAGCTTTCTTT	CASSSHLTGPNTEAFF
.	once	TRBV12-3/TRBV12-4	TRBJ1-5	TGTGCCAGCAGTTTACACAGGGATCAGCCCCAGCATTTT	CASSLHRDQPQHF
TRBD2	.	TRBV9	TRBJ2-1	TGTGCCAGCAGCAGAGGGACTACCCTGGGGAATGAGCAGTTCTTC	CASSRGTTLGNEQFF
TRBD1	.	TRBV4-1	TRBJ2-7	TGCGCCAGCAGCCGGGCCGGACAGGACTACGAGCAGTACTTC	CASSRAGQDYEQYF
TRBD1	.	TRBV25-1	TRBJ1-4	TGTGCCAGCAGTGAATCCCGACAGGGGCCTGAAAAACTGTTTTTT	CASSESRQGPEKLFF
TRBD1	.	TRBV19	TRBJ1-3	TGTGCCAGCAGGACAGGATCTGGAAACACCATATATTTT	CASRTGSGNTIYF